This T cell receptor (beta chain) emerged from a study of T cell responses to AZD1222 COVID-19 vaccine. The table came from immunoSEQ multiplex PCR; TCRdb's copy has only in-frame clones and leaves some out. Among 100,000 to 120,000 clones, roughly nine tenths were seen once, and the ten largest hold around 1.6%. Study-wide results and limits: Among AZD1222 vaccinees, only 5 to 7 were seropositive at baseline. Clonal diversity was possibly underestimated; the donors were predominantly white British and more often female.

This CDR3 comprises 12 residues. Trimming took off 6 bases at V and 3 bases at J, with 9 bases between the two ends. Germline V CDR1 and CDR2: MNHEY, SMNVEV (reference sequence). Regarding this clone: Antigen specificity is unknown.

The specimen was peripheral blood, collected on day 0 of AZD1222 vaccination. The chain has TRBV27 and TRBJ2-7; D is unresolved. This clonotype was obtained from an adult in good health. The CDR3: CASSSSNYEQYF. For the CDR3, the DNA is TGTGCCAGCAGCTCCTCAAACTACGAGCAGTACTTC.